Below, one T cell receptor (beta chain) is given with its context. Repertoires were generated with immunoSEQ multiplex PCR, while TCRdb's copy carries only in-frame clones and drops some. In the table there are about 580,000 clones, more than 95% of which are singletons. This entry is derived from a study of shared clonotypes between healthy human individuals. Per the germline V gene, CDR1 is MNHEY and CDR2 is SVGAGI. The CDR3 loop spans 15 amino acids. With 0 bases clipped from V and 6 bases from J, the junction kept 8 bases outside the gene matches. Naive CD8 isolation took CD45RO-negative cells positively selected for CCR7 and excluded terminally differentiated effector memory CD45RA+ cells.

The chain couples TRBV6-5 to TRBJ2-7; 7 nucleotides line up with TRBD1. This receptor was taken from a man in his thirties or forties in good health. Sequencing input: naive CD8+ T cells sorted from blood. The DNA of the CDR3 is TGTGCCAGCAGTTACTCGCGACAGGGTGTCGTCGAGCAGTACTTC. It codes for CASSYSRQGVVEQYF.